The present entry profiles one T cell receptor (beta chain) with its context. What it binds is unknown. This sample is part of a study of cytomegalovirus exposure and HLA in healthy donors. Study-wide points: Serostatus for CMV was the only available immune exposure information.

Trimming cost V 5 bases and J 8 bases; bases outside gene matches: 4. Germline CDR1 LGHNT, CDR2 FRNRAP. The CDR3 contains 15 residues. Vbeta (60) and Jbeta (13) primers were used in the PCR. Repertoires were generated with immunoSEQ multiplex PCR, while TCRdb's copy carries only in-frame clones and drops some. The repertoire holds roughly 120,000 clones, with roughly a tenth as singletons. The sequencing input was PBMCs. The receptor comes from a man younger than 40 in good health and CMV-seronegative. The chain uses TRBV12-5 and TRBJ2-1; TRBD2 aligns across 15 bases. CDR3 in amino acids: CASGKGLAGGDEQFF. CDR3 bases: TGTGCTAGTGGTAAGGGACTAGCGGGAGGTGATGAGCAGTTCTTC.